A single sample gave rise to the 27 T cell receptor beta chains below, sequenced in a study of T cells in Graves' hyperthyroidism and ophthalmopathy (dated by TCRdb to between 2018 and 2021). The receptor library was made with multiplex PCR. TCRdb lists the instrument as Illumina HiSeq 2000. TCR beta CDR3 regions were amplified from RNA transcripts. The TCR CDR3 was subjected to a first round of RT-PCR using the HTBI primer set and the Qiagen OneStep RT-PCR kit. Clones were called with MiXCR by TCRdb after fastp trimmed the public reads at Q25, and only in-frame beta chains were retained. Entries that share a CDR3 protein sequence are merged under the most common genes and DNA. This sample comprises 400,000 to 500,000 distinct CDR3 sequences, approximately 15% of them detected only once. The ten largest make up around 17% of the sample. The sequenced material came from blood. These receptors were collected from a young woman with Graves' hyperthyroidism.

The chain couples TRBV12-3 or TRBV12-4 to TRBJ2-1; D remains unclear. This CDR3 is 12 amino acids long. Trimming took off 6 bases at V and 9 bases at J, with 12 bases between the two ends. The CDR3 nucleotides are TGTGCCAGCAGCCAGAGTACGAGTGAGCAGTTCTTC. Protein product: CASSQSTSEQFF.

The chain combines TRBV6-2 or TRBV6-3 with TRBJ1-6, with 9 positions matching TRBD1. CDR3 length: 16 residues. The V segment lost 6 bases and the J segment 5 bases; nucleotides outside the gene matches: 8. Germline V gene lookup returns CDR1 MNHEY and CDR2 SVGEGT. CDR3 amino acids: CASSLDRGYDNSPLHF. CDR3 sequence (DNA): TGTGCCAGCAGCCTAGACAGGGGGTACGATAATTCACCCCTCCACTTT.

This chain uses TRBV2 with TRBJ1-5, with D perhaps TRBD1 (5 bases). The germline V and J ends were trimmed by 5 bases and 11 bases, with 13 bases remaining between them. Germline CDR1 reads SNHLY; CDR2 reads FYNNEI. This CDR3 contains 12 residues. This chain's CDR3 is CASSSRGASQHF. DNA for the CDR3: TGTGCCAGCAGTTCCCGAGGGGCGTCCCAGCATTTT.

This clonotype was seen at least ten times. The rearrangement links TRBV13 to TRBJ2-7, with D maybe TRBD1 (6 bases). The germline V gene has CDR1 PRHDT and CDR2 FYEKMQ (reference sequence). This CDR3 contains 13 residues. Trimming left V 5 bases short and J 5 bases short, with 13 bases between. The CDR3: CASSQARGNEQYF. CDR3 coding DNA: TGTGCCAGCAGCCAGGCTAGGGGGAACGAGCAGTACTTC. Combining the CDR3 with reference TRBV13 and TRBJ2-7 gives the whole variable domain AAGVIQSPRHLIKEKRETATLKCYPIPRHDTVYWYQQGPGQDPQFLISFYEKMQSDKGSIPDRFSAQQFSDYHSELNMSSLELGDSALYFCASSQARGNEQYFGPGTRLTVT.

In this sample, this clonotype turned up a few times. V and J are TRBV6-1 and TRBJ2-4, with D possibly being TRBD2 (6 bases). V lost 6 bases, J lost 3 bases, and 21 bases lay in between. This CDR3 comprises 17 residues. The V gene's germline CDR1 is MNHNS and CDR2 SASEGT. CDR3 loop: CASSPQRGGNGKNIQYF. CDR3 nucleotide sequence: TGTGCCAGCAGCCCGCAACGGGGCGGGAATGGCAAAAACATTCAGTACTTC.

In its sample, this clonotype was seen many times. This sequence joins TRBV7-3 and TRBJ2-2; 12 nucleotides agree with TRBD2. This CDR3 is 16 amino acids long. V shed 5 bases, J shed 7 bases, and the junction held 8 bases outside the gene matches. Germline V gene lookup returns CDR1 SGHTA and CDR2 FQGTGA. The chain's CDR3 is CASSLLAGGNNGELFF. CDR3 nucleotides: TGTGCCAGCAGCCTCCTAGCGGGAGGGAATAACGGGGAGCTGTTTTTT.

The sample holds many counts of this clonotype. The chain carries TRBV20-1 and TRBJ2-7; D may be TRBD2 (6 bases). The CDR3 has 13 residues. Germline V gene sequence: CDR1 DFQATT, CDR2 SNEGSKA (reference sequence). V lost 4 bases and J lost 1, with 11 bases in between. CDR3 nucleotide sequence: TGCAGTGCTACCGGGACTTTTTCCTACGAGCAGTACTTC. This translates into CSATGTFSYEQYF.

This clonotype was detected ten times or more. The chain recombines TRBV30 with TRBJ2-3; 10 bases map to TRBD2. Losses at the gene ends were 4 bases for V and 0 bases for J; bases not matched to a gene: 7. The CDR3 length is 16 residues. Germline CDR1 reads GTSNPN; CDR2 reads SVGIG (reference sequence). The CDR3 is CAWKELAGTSTDTQYF. Written as DNA, the CDR3 is TGTGCCTGGAAAGAACTAGCGGGGACAAGCACAGATACGCAGTATTTT.

The sample holds many counts of this clonotype. The V and J genes are TRBV2 and TRBJ1-5; the match to TRBD1 covers 10 bases. Trimming at V came to 8 bases and at J to 4 bases, leaving 8 bases not matched to a gene. The germline CDR1 and CDR2 sequences are SNHLY and FYNNEI. The CDR3 is made up of 15 amino acids. This CDR3 reads CASRLGQGPNQPQHF. The CDR3 DNA follows: TGTGCCAGCCGGTTGGGACAGGGGCCTAATCAGCCCCAGCATTTT.

This clonotype showed up just a few times. V is TRBV20-1 and J is TRBJ2-3; 11 nucleotides match TRBD2. Germline assignment: CDR1 DFQATT and CDR2 SNEGSKA (reference sequence). The trim removed 6 bases at V and 2 bases at J, leaving 7 bases unmatched. The CDR3 covers 15 residues. In DNA, the CDR3 is TGCAGTGCCGGGACTAGCGGACCTTTCACAGATACGCAGTATTTT. Its translation is CSAGTSGPFTDTQYF.

This clonotype was detected ten times or more. This sequence joins TRBV7-2 and TRBJ2-7, with 8 bases aligning to TRBD2. This CDR3 has 15 amino acids. Losses at the gene ends were 5 bases for V and 6 bases for J; bases not matched to a gene: 12. Germline-derived CDR1 and CDR2 are SGHTA and FQGNSA. The CDR3 is CASSAFSGALGEQYF. The CDR3 coding sequence is TGTGCCAGCAGCGCTTTTAGCGGGGCGCTGGGCGAGCAGTACTTC. Looking up the rest from reference TRBV7-2 and TRBJ2-7 gives the full variable domain: GAGVSQSPSNKVTEKGKDVELRCDPISGHTALYWYRQSLGQGLEFLIYFQGNSAPDKSGLPSDRFSAERTGGSVSTLTIQRTQQEDSAVYLCASSAFSGALGEQYFGPGTRLTVT.

This clonotype was seen at least ten times. The CDR3, as DNA: TGTGCCAGCAGCTTAGAAGAGACATCCTACGAGCAGTACGTC. The encoded protein is CASSLEETSYEQYV. V is TRBV11-2 and J is TRBJ2-7, with D unresolved. The CDR3 runs 14 residues. Looked up from germline, CDR1 is SGHAT and CDR2 is FQNNGV. Trimming took off 0 bases at V and 1 base at J, with 7 bases between the two ends.

This clonotype was observed many times. This chain connects TRBV19 to TRBJ2-3; a weak D match, TRBD2 (6 bases). The V gene's germline CDR1 is LNHDA and CDR2 SQIVND (reference sequence). V lost 1 base to trimming and J lost 0 bases, with 11 bases between them. CDR3 length: 16 residues. CDR3 sequence (DNA): TGTGCCAGTAGTATAGCCCGGGGGTGGAGCACAGATACGCAGTATTTT. It specifies CASSIARGWSTDTQYF.

This chain joins TRBV20-1 and TRBJ1-1, with a possible D match to TRBD1 (5 bases). Trimming cost V 8 bases and J 4 bases, with 20 bases left between them. Looked up from germline, CDR1 is DFQATT and CDR2 is SNEGSKA (reference sequence). There are 14 residues in the CDR3. The CDR3 DNA is TGCAGTACTACAAGCGAGGTTGGGGGCACTGAAGCTTTCTTT. Translating it yields CSTTSEVGGTEAFF.

The J gene is TRBJ1-5, the V gene TRBV30; D might be TRBD1 (6 bases). Germline V lookup: CDR1 GTSNPN, CDR2 SVGIG (reference sequence). The CDR3 loop spans 17 amino acids. V lost 2 bases, J lost 2 bases, and 19 bases lay in between. CDR3 sequence: CAWSLGGGVGGNQPQHF. DNA of the CDR3: TGTGCCTGGAGTCTTGGGGGGGGCGTGGGGGGCAATCAGCCCCAGCATTTT.

This clonotype was seen many times. This chain links TRBV6-2 or TRBV6-3 with TRBJ2-5; weak D call: TRBD1 (6 bases). The V end was cut by 9 bases, the J end by 7 bases, with 15 bases between. The CDR3 extends over 12 amino acids. Germline loops: CDR1 MNHEY, CDR2 SVGEGT. The CDR3 region is CASQGSRGTQYF. CDR3 DNA: TGTGCCAGTCAGGGGTCCCGGGGGACCCAGTACTTC.

This clonotype turned up a few times. The chain combines TRBV6-2 or TRBV6-3 with TRBJ2-3; D gene ambiguous. Germline V lookup: CDR1 MNHEY, CDR2 SVGEGT. This CDR3 comprises 19 residues. V lost 0 bases to trimming and J lost 0 bases, with 19 bases between them. This CDR3 reads CASSYSKGYTLGSTDTQYF. CDR3 coding DNA: TGTGCCAGCAGTTACTCGAAAGGTTACACTTTGGGGAGCACAGATACGCAGTATTTT.

This clonotype was recorded at least ten times. The V and J genes are TRBV2 and TRBJ2-3, with 8 bases matching TRBD1. Germline lookup yields CDR1 SNHLY and CDR2 FYNNEI. CDR3 size: 13 residues. V gave up 6 bases and J gave up 1 base; unmatched junction bases: 0. The CDR3 region is CASRGQGTDTQYF. CDR3 sequence (DNA): TGTGCCAGCAGGGGACAGGGCACAGATACGCAGTATTTT.

This clonotype was counted ten times or more. J is TRBJ2-7 and V is TRBV6-2 or TRBV6-3, with a weak D call TRBD2 (5 bases). Trimming shortened V by 5 bases and J by 0 bases, and 14 bases separated the two germline ends. The V gene's germline CDR1 is MNHEY and CDR2 SVGEGT. This CDR3 is built from 15 residues. The CDR3, as DNA: TGTGCCAGCAGTCCTCCAGCGGACTTCTCCTACGAGCAGTACTTC. As protein: CASSPPADFSYEQYF.

This clonotype was found many times. V gene TRBV25-1 combines with J gene TRBJ2-3; 7 bases are a match to TRBD2. CDR1 is MGHDK, CDR2 SYGVNS, per germline. V shed 3 bases and J 1 base; nucleotides not matched to a gene: 7. This CDR3 is built from 16 residues. CDR3 DNA: TGTGCCAGCAGTGAGTCCCTAGCGGAGGGCACAGATACGCAGTATTTT. It yields the protein CASSESLAEGTDTQYF.

This clonotype was picked up many times. The V and J genes are TRBV12-3 or TRBV12-4 and TRBJ2-1; 9 bases are a match to TRBD2. V lost 6 bases and J lost 3; bases outside the gene matches: 6. The CDR3 runs 15 residues. The CDR3 reads CASRRAGGLYNEQFF. The CDR3 DNA follows: TGTGCCAGCAGGAGAGCGGGAGGACTCTACAATGAGCAGTTCTTC.

V is TRBV7-6 and J is TRBJ2-6; 7 bases are shared with TRBD1. V was clipped by 5 bases and J by 2 bases; unmatched bases: 9. The CDR3 is 17 amino acids. Germline V gene data show CDR1 as SGHVS and CDR2 as FNYEAQ. The CDR3 here is CASSRTTGHAGANVLTF. For the CDR3, the DNA is TGTGCCAGCAGCCGAACGACAGGGCACGCTGGGGCCAACGTCCTGACTTTC.

On this clonotype: A read error may produce the germline difference seen at one junction end. The rearrangement joins TRBV6-5 to TRBJ1-1; 8 bases fit TRBD1. The CDR3 has 12 residues. CDR1 and CDR2 from the germline V gene are MNHEY and SVGAGI. CDR3 region: CASSYLQQGEVF. The CDR3 DNA follows: TGTGCCAGCAGTTACCTACAACAGGGGGAGGTCTTT.

A word on this clonotype: One junction end does not reproduce the germline sequence, and a read error may be involved. The chain carries TRBV6-2 or TRBV6-3 and TRBJ2-6; TRBD2 might be the D (6 bases). CDR1 is MNHEY and CDR2 is SVGEGT in the germline V gene. The CDR3 is made up of 14 amino acids. CDR3 nucleotide sequence: TGTGCCGGCAGATACCGGGGGGGGGCCAACGTCCTGACTTTC. Its translation is CAGRYRGGANVLTF.

The sample holds many counts of this clonotype. The chain employs TRBV5-1 and TRBJ1-1; 10 bases match TRBD1. The CDR3 sequence is 15 residues long. Germline lookup yields CDR1 SGHRS and CDR2 YFSETQ. V shed 1 base, J shed 5 bases, and the junction held 5 bases outside the gene matches. The CDR3: CASSLWTGGGTEAFF. The CDR3 DNA follows: TGCGCCAGCAGCTTGTGGACAGGGGGAGGGACTGAAGCTTTCTTT. Full variable domain (rest looked up from reference TRBV5-1 and TRBJ1-1): KAGVTQTPRYLIKTRGQQVTLSCSPISGHRSVSWYQQTPGQGLQFLFEYFSETQRNKGNFPGRFSGRQFSNSRSEMNVSTLELGDSALYLCASSLWTGGGTEAFFGQGTRLTVV.

This clonotype was found a few times. V and J are TRBV27 and TRBJ2-3; D ambiguous. The V end was cut by 8 bases, the J end by 5 bases, with 8 bases between. Germline CDR1 and CDR2: MNHEY and SMNVEV (reference sequence). This CDR3 has 11 amino acids. Here the CDR3 reads CASRKVDTQYF. In DNA, the CDR3 is TGTGCCAGCCGTAAGGTAGATACGCAGTATTTT.

V usage is TRBV19 and J usage is TRBJ2-1; 13 nucleotides line up with TRBD2. The CDR3 extends over 17 amino acids. Trimming at V came to 5 bases and at J to 5 bases, leaving 9 bases not matched to a gene. Germline V gene lookup returns CDR1 LNHDA and CDR2 SQIVND (reference sequence). The CDR3 DNA reads as TGTGCCAGTAGTCCCCGACTAGCGGGAGGAAAAGACAATGAGCAGTTCTTC. This gives the protein CASSPRLAGGKDNEQFF.